These 25 T cell receptor beta chains were all obtained from the same sample, sequenced in a study of shared clonotypes between healthy human individuals. Clones were read by immunoSEQ multiplex PCR, and TCRdb kept only the in-frame ones, dropping some. The sample gives some 2.4 million clones, 93% of which show up once; roughly 0.39% is in the top ten. Sequencing used naive CD4+ T cells from PBMCs. Subset indicated: CD45RA+ positively selected. The receptor set was obtained from a man aged 18 to 29 in good health. Some clones in this sample may be carry-over from other donors' samples.

V gene TRBV10-1 combines with J gene TRBJ2-1; D may be TRBD2 (6 bases). Trimming left V 9 bases short and J 3 bases short, with 21 bases between. This CDR3 comprises 16 residues. Germline-derived CDR1 and CDR2 are WNHNN and SYGVQD (reference sequence). CDR3 DNA: TGCGCCAGGGGGGGAATAGCGAGAAATAACTACAATGAGCAGTTCTTC. Translated, it gives CARGGIARNNYNEQFF.

The chain links TRBV2 to TRBJ2-1; TRBD2 aligns across 7 bases. V dropped 4 bases and J dropped 4; count of bases not matched to a gene: 7. CDR3 size: 15 residues. Germline V lookup: CDR1 SNHLY, CDR2 FYNNEI. This CDR3 reads CASSGRDYVYNEQFF. As DNA, the CDR3 is TGTGCCAGCAGTGGGCGGGACTACGTTTACAATGAGCAGTTCTTC.

This chain connects TRBV18 to TRBJ1-3; D is perhaps TRBD1 (5 bases). V was clipped by 6 bases and J by 0 bases, with 15 bases between them. The CDR3 contains 16 residues. Germline V gene lookup returns CDR1 KGHSH and CDR2 LQKENI. The CDR3 region has the DNA TGTGCCAGCTCCTCAGGGCAGCCGAGCTCTGGAAACACCATATATTTT. Its translation is CASSSGQPSSGNTIYF.

The chain couples TRBV28 to TRBJ2-7, with TRBD1 matching 9 bases. The ends lost 3 bases at V and 6 bases at J; junction bases unmatched: 6. CDR3 length equals 14 residues. Germline-derived CDR1 and CDR2 are MDHEN and SYDVKM. CDR3 residues: CASSFGTGLREQYF. The CDR3 bases are TGTGCCAGCAGTTTTGGGACAGGGCTTCGCGAGCAGTACTTC. The full variable domain, in which reference TRBV28 and TRBJ2-7 provide the parts outside the CDR3, is DVKVTQSSRYLVKRTGEKVFLECVQDMDHENMFWYRQDPGLGLRLIYFSYDVKMKEKGDIPEGYSVSREKKERFSLILESASTNQTSMYLCASSFGTGLREQYFGPGTRLTVT.

The table lists this clone with a count of one. This sequence joins TRBV7-3 and TRBJ2-7; possibly TRBD2 for D (5 bases). Germline V gene data show CDR1 as SGHTA and CDR2 as FQGTGA. Trimming took 5 bases from V and 1 from J, leaving 15 bases between them. This CDR3 region has 15 residues. The CDR3 sequence is CASSLGLAFSYEQYF. The DNA of the CDR3 is TGTGCCAGCAGCCTAGGACTGGCGTTTTCCTACGAGCAGTACTTC.

CDR3 sequence: CASSLSGGPSYEQYF. Here the CDR3 DNA reads TGTGCCAGTAGCCTGTCCGGGGGCCCGTCCTACGAGCAGTACTTC. The chain is built from TRBV19 and TRBJ2-7; tentatively, D is TRBD1 or TRBD2 (6 bases each). This CDR3 region has 15 residues. Trimming removed 6 bases from V and 1 base from J, with 16 bases in between. CDR1 and CDR2 from the germline V gene are LNHDA and SQIVND (reference sequence).

This clone was seen just once. The V and J genes are TRBV6-1 and TRBJ1-2; TRBD1 matches at 8 bases. Trimming removed 4 bases from V and 4 bases from J; junction bases left unmatched: 5. Germline CDR1 and CDR2: MNHNS and SASEGT. The CDR3 extends over 14 amino acids. Here the CDR3 reads CASSAGGGSYGYTF. As DNA, the CDR3 is TGTGCCAGCAGTGCAGGGGGCGGGAGCTATGGCTACACCTTC.

The V gene is TRBV28, the J gene TRBJ2-7; 9 bases agree with TRBD1. The CDR3 contains 15 residues. With V trimmed by 4 bases and J by 1 base, 5 bases remained unmatched. CDR1 and CDR2 (germline): MDHEN, SYDVKM. In nucleotides, the CDR3 is TGTGCCAGCAGTTCATCTGACAGGGGGTCCTACGAGCAGTACTTC. Protein: CASSSSDRGSYEQYF.

As concerns this clone: The sample contains more than one DNA sequence encoding this CDR3. This chain uses TRBV5-1 with TRBJ2-1, with D unresolved. The V end lost 4 bases, the J end lost 5 bases, and 4 bases lay between the germline ends. Germline V gene sequence: CDR1 SGHRS, CDR2 YFSETQ. This CDR3 has 11 amino acids. Here the CDR3 DNA reads TGCGCCAGCAGCCTAAACAATGAGCAGTTCTTC. This gives the protein CASSLNNEQFF.

The chain links TRBV30 to TRBJ1-6, with a tentative D call TRBD1 (5 bases). The CDR3 runs 13 residues. Trimming stripped 8 bases from V and 10 bases from J, with 18 bases between. CDR1 and CDR2 from the germline V gene are GTSNPN and SVGIG (reference sequence). This chain's CDR3 is CARTGTYGSPLHF. The DNA for the CDR3 is TGTGCCCGCACCGGGACTTATGGCTCACCCCTCCACTTT.

V is TRBV5-1 and J is TRBJ1-3; no firm D call. Deletions cut 0 bases from V and 3 bases from J, with 10 bases between. This CDR3 has 15 amino acids. Germline V lookup: CDR1 SGHRS, CDR2 YFSETQ. The CDR3 coding sequence is TGCGCCAGCAGCTTGGACATCACCGGTGGAAACACCATATATTTT. Protein sequence: CASSLDITGGNTIYF. The full variable domain, rest sourced from reference TRBV5-1 and TRBJ1-3, is KAGVTQTPRYLIKTRGQQVTLSCSPISGHRSVSWYQQTPGQGLQFLFEYFSETQRNKGNFPGRFSGRQFSNSRSEMNVSTLELGDSALYLCASSLDITGGNTIYFGEGSWLTVV.

This rearrangement joins TRBV21-1 to TRBJ2-1; the D call of TRBD2 is as the table states it, not checked on the DNA. TRBV21-1 is a pseudogene. The CDR3 spans 14 residues. The CDR3 coding sequence is TGTGCCAGCAGCAAAGATCGGAGGGCGGATGAGCAGTTCTTC. It specifies CASSKDRRADEQFF.

The V and J genes are TRBV6-1 and TRBJ1-2; 7 positions agree with TRBD1. Germline CDR1 is MNHNS and CDR2 is SASEGT. V lost 9 bases to trimming and J lost 11 bases; unmatched junction nucleotides: 15. CDR3 length: 13 amino acids. CDR3 DNA: TGTGCCAGTCGACAGGGAGGAAGGGAAGGGTACACCTTC. This codes for CASRQGGREGYTF.

In this sample, this clone turned up a few times. The chain recombines TRBV6-4 with TRBJ1-1, with no clear D. Germline CDR1 reads MRHNA; CDR2 reads SNTAGT. Trimming took 5 bases from V and 9 from J, leaving 10 bases between them. CDR3 length equals 11 residues. Written as DNA, the CDR3 is TGTGCCAGCAGTCGGCCTTGGAAAGCTTTCTTT. This sequence encodes CASSRPWKAFF.

The V call is TRBV4-1, the J call TRBJ2-3, with 9 bases that match TRBD1. This CDR3 has 16 amino acids. The ends lost 4 bases at V and 5 bases at J; junction bases unmatched: 10. Germline CDR1 is MGHRA and CDR2 is YSYEKL. CDR3 in amino acids: CASSPVPGQGIDTQYF. The CDR3 DNA reads TGCGCCAGCAGCCCAGTCCCGGGACAGGGAATAGATACGCAGTATTTT.

The V and J genes are TRBV5-4 and TRBJ2-5; 10 bases align to TRBD1. In germline, CDR1 is SGHNT, CDR2 YYREEE (reference sequence). The J segment lost 5 bases and the V segment lost 0 bases, leaving 7 bases of the junction unmatched. The CDR3 runs to 16 residues. CDR3 DNA: TGTGCCAGCAGCTTGGGGGACAGGGGTTCCCGGGAGACCCAGTACTTC. This gives the protein CASSLGDRGSRETQYF.

The chain links TRBV18 to TRBJ2-7; D unclear. In germline, CDR1 is KGHSH, CDR2 LQKENI. The germline V and J ends were trimmed by 3 bases and 9 bases, with 24 bases remaining between them. This CDR3 has 16 amino acids. The CDR3 here is CASSPNSVLSYEPQYF. The CDR3, as DNA: TGTGCCAGCTCACCTAACTCCGTTTTATCCTACGAGCCGCAGTACTTC.

V and J are TRBV5-5 and TRBJ1-1; D is unresolved. V was pared by 4 bases and J by 4 bases, with 14 bases between. Per the germline V gene, CDR1 is SGHKS and CDR2 is YYEKEE (reference sequence). This CDR3 has 14 residues. As DNA, the CDR3 is TGTGCCAGCAGCACCATAGGAGTTTCCACTGAAGCTTTCTTT. Residues: CASSTIGVSTEAFF.

The rearrangement joins TRBV21-1 to TRBJ2-5; TRBD1 is taken as the D call from the table, unchecked against the DNA. TRBV21-1 counts as a pseudogene. The CDR3 covers 18 residues. The CDR3 DNA is TGTGCCAGCAGAACAACGGAGGACCGGGACAGGAGGTTGGAGACCCAGTACTTC. Amino acids: CASRTTEDRDRRLETQYF.

The rearrangement joins TRBV7-9 to TRBJ2-7; 10 bases align to TRBD1. Trimming removed 6 bases from V and 2 bases from J; junction bases left unmatched: 4. Germline values: CDR1 SEHNR, CDR2 FQNEAQ (reference sequence). CDR3 length: 14 residues. The CDR3 region has the DNA TGTGCCAGCAGACGGACAGGGGGGACCTACGAGCAGTACTTC. It specifies CASRRTGGTYEQYF.

V gene TRBV11-2 combines with J gene TRBJ2-7; the D call may be TRBD1 or TRBD2 (6 bases each). V lost 3 bases, J lost 2 bases, and 20 bases lay in between. There are 17 residues in the CDR3. Looked up from germline, CDR1 is SGHAT and CDR2 is FQNNGV. In nucleotides, the CDR3 is TGTGCCAGCAGCTTCTCGCGCGGGACACTGTCACCCTACGAGCAGTACTTC. As protein: CASSFSRGTLSPYEQYF.

V usage is TRBV7-3 and J usage is TRBJ2-6; 8 bases map to TRBD1. The V gene's germline CDR1 is SGHTA and CDR2 FQGTGA. The CDR3 is made up of 18 amino acids. The V segment lost 5 bases and the J segment 8 bases; nucleotides outside the gene matches: 17. The CDR3 loop reads CASSARDRSPQRPNVLTF. The CDR3 bases are TGTGCCAGCAGCGCCCGGGACAGGTCCCCTCAGAGGCCCAACGTCCTGACTTTC.

The CDR3 sequence: CASSESSGAPYF. DNA of the CDR3: TGTGCCAGCAGTGAATCATCAGGGGCCCCGTACTTC. This chain uses TRBV2 with TRBJ2-5; a weak D match, TRBD1 (6 bases). Germline V gene data show CDR1 as SNHLY and CDR2 as FYNNEI. With 2 bases removed from V and 13 bases from J, the gap between germline ends came to 14 bases. The CDR3 contains 12 residues. Based on the CDR3 plus reference TRBV2 and TRBJ2-5, the full variable domain is EPEVTQTPSHQVTQMGQEVILRCVPISNHLYFYWYRQILGQKVEFLVSFYNNEISEKSEIFDDQFSVERPDGSNFTLKIRSTKLEDSAMYFCASSESSGAPYFGPGTRLLVL.

The chain joins TRBV2 to TRBJ2-7; perhaps TRBD1 as D (5 bases). With 4 bases removed from V and 9 bases from J, the gap between germline ends came to 13 bases. The CDR3 totals 12 residues. Germline V lookup: CDR1 SNHLY, CDR2 FYNNEI. The CDR3 nucleotides read TGTGCCAGCAGTGGTCAGGGCGTGGGGCAGTACTTC. Translation: CASSGQGVGQYF.

The V gene is TRBV9, the J gene TRBJ2-7; D is possibly TRBD1 (6 bases). The CDR3 is 15 amino acids. The V end lost 3 bases, the J end lost 0 bases, and 13 bases lay between the germline ends. The V gene's germline CDR1 is SGDLS and CDR2 YYNGEE. This chain's CDR3 is CASSADSLTSYEQYF. The CDR3 DNA is TGTGCCAGCAGCGCGGACAGTCTGACCTCCTACGAGCAGTACTTC.